Here is one T cell receptor beta chain with its context. This specimen comes from a study of cytomegalovirus exposure and HLA in healthy donors. The CDR3 has 19 residues. Germline V gene sequence: CDR1 LGHNA, CDR2 YSLEER. V lost 2 bases, J lost 5 bases, and 16 bases stayed unmatched. It was with 60 Vbeta and 13 Jbeta primers that the PCR ran. TCRdb's copy holds only in-frame clones and misses some; the assay was immunoSEQ multiplex PCR. This repertoire shows 100,000 to 150,000 clones, about 66% found once; its top ten account for approximately 1.5%. The source material was PBMCs. This receptor was obtained from a man younger than 40 in good health and CMV-seropositive. The chain uses TRBV4-3 and TRBJ2-1, with TRBD2 identical over 9 bases. Here the CDR3 reads CASSQFPTFGLAGNNEQFF. The CDR3 DNA is TGCGCCAGCAGCCAATTTCCTACTTTTGGTCTAGCGGGAAACAATGAGCAGTTCTTC.